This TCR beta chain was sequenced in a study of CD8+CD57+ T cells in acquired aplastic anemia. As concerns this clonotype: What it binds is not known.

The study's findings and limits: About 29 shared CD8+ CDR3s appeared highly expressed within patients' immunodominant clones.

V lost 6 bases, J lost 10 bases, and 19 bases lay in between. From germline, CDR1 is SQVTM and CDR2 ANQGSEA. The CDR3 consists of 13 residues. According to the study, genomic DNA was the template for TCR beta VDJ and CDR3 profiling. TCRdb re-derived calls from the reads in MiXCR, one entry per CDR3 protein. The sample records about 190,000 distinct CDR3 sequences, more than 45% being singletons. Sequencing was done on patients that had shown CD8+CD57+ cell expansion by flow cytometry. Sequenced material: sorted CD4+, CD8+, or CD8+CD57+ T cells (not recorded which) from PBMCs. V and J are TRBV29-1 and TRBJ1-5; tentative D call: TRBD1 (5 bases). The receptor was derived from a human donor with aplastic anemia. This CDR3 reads CSVIISQGGPQHF. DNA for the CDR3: TGCAGCGTGATCATATCCCAGGGAGGACCCCAGCATTTT.